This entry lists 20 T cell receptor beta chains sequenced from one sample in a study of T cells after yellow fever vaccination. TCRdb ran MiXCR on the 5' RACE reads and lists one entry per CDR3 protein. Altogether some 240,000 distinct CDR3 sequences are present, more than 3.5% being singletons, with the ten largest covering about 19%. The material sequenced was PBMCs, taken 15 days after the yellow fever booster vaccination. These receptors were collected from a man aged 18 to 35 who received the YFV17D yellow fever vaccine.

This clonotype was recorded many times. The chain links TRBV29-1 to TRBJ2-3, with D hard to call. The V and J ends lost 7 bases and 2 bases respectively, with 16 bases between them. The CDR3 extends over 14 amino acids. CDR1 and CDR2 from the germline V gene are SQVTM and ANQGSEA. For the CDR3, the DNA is TGCAGCGGAATTGGGAACATTCTCACAGATACGCAGTATTTT. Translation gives CSGIGNILTDTQYF.

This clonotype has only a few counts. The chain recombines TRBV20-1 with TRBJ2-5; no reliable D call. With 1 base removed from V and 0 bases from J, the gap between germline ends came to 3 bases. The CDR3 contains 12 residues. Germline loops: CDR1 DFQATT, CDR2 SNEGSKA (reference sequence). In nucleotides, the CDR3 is TGCAGTGCTAGAGTCGACCAAGAGACCCAGTACTTC. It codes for CSARVDQETQYF.

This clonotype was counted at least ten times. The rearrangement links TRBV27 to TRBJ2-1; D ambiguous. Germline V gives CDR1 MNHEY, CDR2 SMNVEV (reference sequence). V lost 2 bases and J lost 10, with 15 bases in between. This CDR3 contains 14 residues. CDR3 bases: TGTGCCAGCAGTTTACAAGGCCAGCCTGAGGAGCAGTTCTTC. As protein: CASSLQGQPEEQFF.

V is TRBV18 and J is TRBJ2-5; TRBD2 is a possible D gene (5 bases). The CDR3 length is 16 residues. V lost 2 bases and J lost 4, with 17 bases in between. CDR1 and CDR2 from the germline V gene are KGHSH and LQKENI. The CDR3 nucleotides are TGTGCCAGCTCACCAAATATCGGAGGCCTCGGAGAGACCCAGTACTTC. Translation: CASSPNIGGLGETQYF.

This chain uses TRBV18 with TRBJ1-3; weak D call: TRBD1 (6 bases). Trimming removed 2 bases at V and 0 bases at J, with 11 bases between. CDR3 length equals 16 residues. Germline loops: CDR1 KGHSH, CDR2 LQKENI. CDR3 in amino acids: CASSPRGTYSGNTIYF. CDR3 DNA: TGTGCCAGCTCACCAAGGGGGACCTACTCTGGAAACACCATATATTTT.

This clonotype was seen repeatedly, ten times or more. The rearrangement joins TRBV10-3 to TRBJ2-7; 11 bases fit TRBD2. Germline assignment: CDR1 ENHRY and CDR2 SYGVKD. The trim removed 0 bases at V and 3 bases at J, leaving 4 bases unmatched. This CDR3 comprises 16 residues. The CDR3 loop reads CAISESASGGIYEQYF. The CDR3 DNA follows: TGTGCCATCAGTGAGTCGGCTAGCGGGGGGATCTACGAGCAGTACTTC.

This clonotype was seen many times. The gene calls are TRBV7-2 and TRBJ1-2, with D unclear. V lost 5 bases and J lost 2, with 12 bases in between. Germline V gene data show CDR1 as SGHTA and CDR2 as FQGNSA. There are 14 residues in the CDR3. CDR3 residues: CASSPRGENYGYTF. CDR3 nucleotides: TGTGCCAGCAGCCCCCGCGGAGAAAACTATGGCTACACCTTC.

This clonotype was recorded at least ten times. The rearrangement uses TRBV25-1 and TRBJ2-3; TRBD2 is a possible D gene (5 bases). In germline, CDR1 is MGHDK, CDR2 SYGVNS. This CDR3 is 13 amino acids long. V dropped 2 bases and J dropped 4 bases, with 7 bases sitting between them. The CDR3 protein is CASSEPGADTQYF. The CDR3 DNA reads TGTGCCAGCAGTGAACCCGGGGCAGATACGCAGTATTTT.

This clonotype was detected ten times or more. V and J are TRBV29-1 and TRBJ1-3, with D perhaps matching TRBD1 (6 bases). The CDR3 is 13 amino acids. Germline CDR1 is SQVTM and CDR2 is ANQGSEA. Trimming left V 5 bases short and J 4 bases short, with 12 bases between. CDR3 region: CSVTDRSGNTIYF. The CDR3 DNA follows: TGCAGCGTTACCGACAGGTCCGGAAACACCATATATTTT. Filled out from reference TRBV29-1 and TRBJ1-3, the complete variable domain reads SAVISQKPSRDICQRGTSLTIQCQVDSQVTMMFWYRQQPGQSLTLIATANQGSEATYESGFVIDKFPISRPNLTFSTLTVSNMSPEDSSIYLCSVTDRSGNTIYFGEGSWLTVV.

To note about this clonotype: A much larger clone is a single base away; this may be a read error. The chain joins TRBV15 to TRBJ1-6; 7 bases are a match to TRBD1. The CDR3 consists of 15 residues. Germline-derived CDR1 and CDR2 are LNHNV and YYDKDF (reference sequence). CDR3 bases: TGTGCCACCAGCAGGTCGGACAGGTATAATACACCCCTCCACTTT. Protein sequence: CATSRSDRYNTPLHF.

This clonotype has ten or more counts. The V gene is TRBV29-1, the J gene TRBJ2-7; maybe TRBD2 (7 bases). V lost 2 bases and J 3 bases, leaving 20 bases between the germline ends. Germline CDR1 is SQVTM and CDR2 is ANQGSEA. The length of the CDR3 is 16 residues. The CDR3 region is CSVEMVGGARDYEQYF. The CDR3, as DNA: TGCAGCGTTGAAATGGTTGGGGGGGCCCGCGACTACGAGCAGTACTTC.

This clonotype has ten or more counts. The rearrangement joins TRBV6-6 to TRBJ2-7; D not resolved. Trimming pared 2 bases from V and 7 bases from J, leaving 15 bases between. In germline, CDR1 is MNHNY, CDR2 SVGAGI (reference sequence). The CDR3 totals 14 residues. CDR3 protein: CASSYDGSLLEQYV. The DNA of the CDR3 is TGTGCCAGCAGTTACGACGGTTCACTCTTAGAGCAGTACGTC.

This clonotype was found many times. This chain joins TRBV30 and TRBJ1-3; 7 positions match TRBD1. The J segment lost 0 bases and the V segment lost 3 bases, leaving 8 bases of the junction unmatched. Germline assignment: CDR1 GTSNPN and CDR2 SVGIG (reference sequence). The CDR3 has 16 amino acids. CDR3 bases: TGTGCCTGGAGGGAAACAGGGGAGAGCTCTGGAAACACCATATATTTT. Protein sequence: CAWRETGESSGNTIYF.

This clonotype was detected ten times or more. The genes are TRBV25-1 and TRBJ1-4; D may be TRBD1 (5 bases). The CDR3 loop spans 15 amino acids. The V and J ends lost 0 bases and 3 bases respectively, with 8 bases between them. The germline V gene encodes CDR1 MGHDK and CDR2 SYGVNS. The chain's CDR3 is CASSEYGAANEKLFF. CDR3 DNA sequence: TGTGCCAGCAGTGAATATGGGGCGGCTAATGAAAAACTGTTTTTT.

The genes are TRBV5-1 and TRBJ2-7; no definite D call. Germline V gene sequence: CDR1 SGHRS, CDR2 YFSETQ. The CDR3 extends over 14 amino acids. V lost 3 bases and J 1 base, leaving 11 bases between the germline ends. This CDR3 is CASSSMTNSYEQYF. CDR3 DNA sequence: TGCGCCAGCAGCTCGATGACAAATTCCTACGAGCAGTACTTC.

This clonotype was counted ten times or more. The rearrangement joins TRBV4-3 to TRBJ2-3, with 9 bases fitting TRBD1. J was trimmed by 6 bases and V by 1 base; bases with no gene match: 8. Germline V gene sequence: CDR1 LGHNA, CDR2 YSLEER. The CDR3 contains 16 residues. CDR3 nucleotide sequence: TGCGCCAGCAGCCAAGTTCCCGGACAGGGGTGGGATACGCAGTATTTT. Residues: CASSQVPGQGWDTQYF.

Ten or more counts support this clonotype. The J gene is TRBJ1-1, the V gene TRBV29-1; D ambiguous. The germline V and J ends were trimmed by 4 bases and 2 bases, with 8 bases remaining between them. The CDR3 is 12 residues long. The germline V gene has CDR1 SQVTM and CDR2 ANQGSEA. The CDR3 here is CSVGRENTEAFF. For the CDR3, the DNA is TGCAGCGTTGGTAGAGAAAACACTGAAGCTTTCTTT.

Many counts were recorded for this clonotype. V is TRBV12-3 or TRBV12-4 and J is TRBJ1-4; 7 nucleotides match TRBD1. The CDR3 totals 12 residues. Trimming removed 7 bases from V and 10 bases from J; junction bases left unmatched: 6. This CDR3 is CASKQGWGKLFF. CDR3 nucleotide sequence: TGTGCCAGCAAACAGGGGTGGGGAAAACTGTTTTTT.

The CDR3 loop is CSVEGAGGYNEQFF. CDR3 bases: TGCAGCGTTGAGGGAGCAGGGGGCTACAATGAGCAGTTCTTC. The genes are TRBV29-1 and TRBJ2-1, with 7 bases fitting TRBD1. The CDR3 is made up of 14 amino acids. With 3 bases clipped from V and 3 bases from J, the junction kept 5 bases outside the gene matches. Per the germline V gene, CDR1 is SQVTM and CDR2 is ANQGSEA.

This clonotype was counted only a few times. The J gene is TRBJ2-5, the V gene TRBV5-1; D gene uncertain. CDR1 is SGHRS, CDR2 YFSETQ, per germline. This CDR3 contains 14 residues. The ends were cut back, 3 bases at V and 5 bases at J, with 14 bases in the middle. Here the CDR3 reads CASSYTARRETQYF. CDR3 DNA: TGCGCCAGCAGCTACACAGCTCGGCGGGAGACCCAGTACTTC. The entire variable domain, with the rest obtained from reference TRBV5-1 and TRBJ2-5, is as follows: KAGVTQTPRYLIKTRGQQVTLSCSPISGHRSVSWYQQTPGQGLQFLFEYFSETQRNKGNFPGRFSGRQFSNSRSEMNVSTLELGDSALYLCASSYTARRETQYFGPGTRLLVL.